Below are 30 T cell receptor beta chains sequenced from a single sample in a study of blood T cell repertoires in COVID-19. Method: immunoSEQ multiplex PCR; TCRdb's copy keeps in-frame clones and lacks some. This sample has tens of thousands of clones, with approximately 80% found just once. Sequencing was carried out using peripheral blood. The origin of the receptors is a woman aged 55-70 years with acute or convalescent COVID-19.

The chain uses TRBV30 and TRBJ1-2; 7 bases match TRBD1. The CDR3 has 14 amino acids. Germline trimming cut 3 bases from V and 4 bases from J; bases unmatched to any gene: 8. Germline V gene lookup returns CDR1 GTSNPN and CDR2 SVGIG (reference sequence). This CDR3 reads CAWSETGTAYGYTF. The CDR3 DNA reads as TGTGCCTGGAGCGAAACCGGGACAGCCTATGGCTACACCTTC.

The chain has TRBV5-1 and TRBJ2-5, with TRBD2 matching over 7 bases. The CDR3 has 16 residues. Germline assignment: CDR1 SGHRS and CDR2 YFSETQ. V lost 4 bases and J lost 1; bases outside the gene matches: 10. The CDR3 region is CASSPVRAGSQETQYF. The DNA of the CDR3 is TGCGCCAGCAGCCCCGTCCGAGCGGGGAGCCAAGAGACCCAGTACTTC.

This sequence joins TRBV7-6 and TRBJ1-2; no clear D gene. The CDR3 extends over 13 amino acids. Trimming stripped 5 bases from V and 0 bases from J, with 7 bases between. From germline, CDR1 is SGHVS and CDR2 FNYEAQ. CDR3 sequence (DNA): TGTGCCAGCAGCCCGGGTCCTAACTATGGCTACACCTTC. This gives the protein CASSPGPNYGYTF.

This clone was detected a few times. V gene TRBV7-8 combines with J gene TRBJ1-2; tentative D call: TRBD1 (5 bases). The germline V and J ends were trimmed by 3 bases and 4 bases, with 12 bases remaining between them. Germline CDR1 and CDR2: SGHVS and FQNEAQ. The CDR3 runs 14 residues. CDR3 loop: CASSLVRAGYGYTF. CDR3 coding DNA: TGTGCCAGCAGCTTGGTCAGGGCCGGCTATGGCTACACCTTC.

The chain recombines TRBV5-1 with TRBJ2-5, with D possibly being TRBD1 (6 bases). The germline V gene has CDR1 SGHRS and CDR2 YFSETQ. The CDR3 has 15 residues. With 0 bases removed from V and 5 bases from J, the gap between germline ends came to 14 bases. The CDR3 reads CASSLEGVRGETQYF. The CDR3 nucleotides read TGCGCCAGCAGCTTGGAGGGGGTACGAGGGGAGACCCAGTACTTC.

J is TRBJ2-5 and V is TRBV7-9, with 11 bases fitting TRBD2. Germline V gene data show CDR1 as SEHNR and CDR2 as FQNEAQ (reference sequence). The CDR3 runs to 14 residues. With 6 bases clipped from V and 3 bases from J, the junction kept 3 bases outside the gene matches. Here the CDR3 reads CASRPSGGKETQYF. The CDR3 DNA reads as TGTGCCAGCAGGCCTAGCGGGGGGAAAGAGACCCAGTACTTC.

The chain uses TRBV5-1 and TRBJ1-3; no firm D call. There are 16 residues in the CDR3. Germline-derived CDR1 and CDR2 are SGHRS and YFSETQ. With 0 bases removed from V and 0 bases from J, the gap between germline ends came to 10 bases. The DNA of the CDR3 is TGCGCCAGCAGCTTGGACAGCCTGGGCTCTGGAAACACCATATATTTT. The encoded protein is CASSLDSLGSGNTIYF.

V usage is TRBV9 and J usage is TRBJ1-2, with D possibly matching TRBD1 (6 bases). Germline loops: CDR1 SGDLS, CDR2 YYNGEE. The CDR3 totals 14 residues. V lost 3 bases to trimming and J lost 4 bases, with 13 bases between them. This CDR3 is CASSARDTLYGYTF. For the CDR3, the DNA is TGTGCCAGCAGCGCCCGGGACACACTCTATGGCTACACCTTC.

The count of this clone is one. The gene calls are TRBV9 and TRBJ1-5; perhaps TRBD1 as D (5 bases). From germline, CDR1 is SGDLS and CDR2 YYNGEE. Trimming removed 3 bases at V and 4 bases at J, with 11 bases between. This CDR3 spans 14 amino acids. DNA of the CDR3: TGTGCCAGCAGCGGCGGGGCTGGAAATCAGCCCCAGCATTTT. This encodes CASSGGAGNQPQHF.

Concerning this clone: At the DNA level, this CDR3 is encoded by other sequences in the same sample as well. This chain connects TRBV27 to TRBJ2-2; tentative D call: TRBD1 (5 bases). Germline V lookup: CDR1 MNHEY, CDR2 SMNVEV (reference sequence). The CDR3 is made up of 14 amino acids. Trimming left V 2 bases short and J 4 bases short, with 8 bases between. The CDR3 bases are TGTGCCAGCAGTTTAGGGGCGAGCACCGGGGAGCTGTTTTTT. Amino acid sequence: CASSLGASTGELFF.

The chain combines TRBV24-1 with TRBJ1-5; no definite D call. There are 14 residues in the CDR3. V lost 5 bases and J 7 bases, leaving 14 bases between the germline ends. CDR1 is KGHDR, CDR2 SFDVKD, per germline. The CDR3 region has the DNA TGTGCCACCAGTGTGGCGGGGTTCGGCCAGCCCCAGCATTTT. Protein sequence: CATSVAGFGQPQHF.

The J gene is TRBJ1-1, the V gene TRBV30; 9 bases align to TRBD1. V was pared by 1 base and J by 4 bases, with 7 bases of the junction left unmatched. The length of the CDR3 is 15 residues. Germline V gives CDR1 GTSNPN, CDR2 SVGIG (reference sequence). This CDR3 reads CAWSDTGGLGTEAFF. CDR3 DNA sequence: TGTGCCTGGAGTGATACAGGGGGCTTGGGCACTGAAGCTTTCTTT.

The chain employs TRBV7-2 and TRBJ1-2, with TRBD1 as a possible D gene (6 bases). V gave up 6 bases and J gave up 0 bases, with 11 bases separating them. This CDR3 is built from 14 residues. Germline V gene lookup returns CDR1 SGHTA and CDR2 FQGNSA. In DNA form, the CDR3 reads TGTGCCAGCAGGAGAGGGGGACCTAACTATGGCTACACCTTC. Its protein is CASRRGGPNYGYTF.

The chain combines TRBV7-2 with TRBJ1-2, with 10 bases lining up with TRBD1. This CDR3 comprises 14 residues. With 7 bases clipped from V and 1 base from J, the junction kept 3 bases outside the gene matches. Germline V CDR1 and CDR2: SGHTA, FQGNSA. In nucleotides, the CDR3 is TGTGCCAGCATCCGGACAGGGGGTAACTATGGCTACACCTTC. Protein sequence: CASIRTGGNYGYTF.

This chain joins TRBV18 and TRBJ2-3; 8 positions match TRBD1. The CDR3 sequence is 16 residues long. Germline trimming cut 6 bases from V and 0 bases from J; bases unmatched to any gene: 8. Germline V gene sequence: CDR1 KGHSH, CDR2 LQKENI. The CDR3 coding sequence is TGTGCCAGCTCCCCGGGGACAGGTACTAGCACAGATACGCAGTATTTT. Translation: CASSPGTGTSTDTQYF.

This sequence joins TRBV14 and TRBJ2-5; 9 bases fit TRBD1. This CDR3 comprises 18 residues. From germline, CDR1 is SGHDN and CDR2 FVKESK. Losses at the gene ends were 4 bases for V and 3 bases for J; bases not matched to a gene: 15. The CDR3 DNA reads TGTGCCAGCAGCCGTCGTAGGTCGGGACAGGGACTGAAAGAGACCCAGTACTTC. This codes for CASSRRRSGQGLKETQYF.

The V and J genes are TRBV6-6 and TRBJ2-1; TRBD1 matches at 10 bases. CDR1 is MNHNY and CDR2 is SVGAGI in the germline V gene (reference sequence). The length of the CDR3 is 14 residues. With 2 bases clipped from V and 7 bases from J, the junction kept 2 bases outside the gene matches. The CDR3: CASSYRDRGNEQFF. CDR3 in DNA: TGTGCCAGCAGTTACCGGGACAGGGGAAATGAGCAGTTCTTC.

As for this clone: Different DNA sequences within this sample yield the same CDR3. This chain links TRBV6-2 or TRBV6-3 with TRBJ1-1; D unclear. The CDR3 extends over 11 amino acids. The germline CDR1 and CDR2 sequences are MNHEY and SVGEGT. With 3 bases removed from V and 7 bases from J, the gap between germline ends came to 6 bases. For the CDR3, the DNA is TGTGCCAGCAGTTATCCGGGTGAAGCTTTCTTT. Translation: CASSYPGEAFF.

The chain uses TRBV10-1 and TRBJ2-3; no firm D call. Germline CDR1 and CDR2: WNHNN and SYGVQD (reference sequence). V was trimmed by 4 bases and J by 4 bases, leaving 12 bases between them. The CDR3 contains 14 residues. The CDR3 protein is CASSASSEADTQYF. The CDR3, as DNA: TGCGCCAGCAGTGCTTCGAGTGAGGCAGATACGCAGTATTTT.

The CDR3 region is CASSYSTEGVTYEQYF. In DNA form, the CDR3 reads TGTGCCAGCAGTTACTCGACTGAGGGGGTGACCTACGAGCAGTACTTC. The V and J genes are TRBV6-5 and TRBJ2-7; tentatively, D is TRBD1 (6 bases). Germline CDR1 MNHEY, CDR2 SVGAGI. The CDR3 has 16 residues. The V end lost 0 bases, the J end lost 2 bases, and 14 bases lay between the germline ends.

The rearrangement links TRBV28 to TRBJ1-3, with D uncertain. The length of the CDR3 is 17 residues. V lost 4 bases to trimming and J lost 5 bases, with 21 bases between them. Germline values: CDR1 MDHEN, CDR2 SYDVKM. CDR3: CASSSLGADLWRNTIYF. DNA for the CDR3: TGTGCCAGCAGTTCGCTAGGAGCGGATTTATGGAGAAACACCATATATTTT. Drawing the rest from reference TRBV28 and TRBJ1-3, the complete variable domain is DVKVTQSSRYLVKRTGEKVFLECVQDMDHENMFWYRQDPGLGLRLIYFSYDVKMKEKGDIPEGYSVSREKKERFSLILESASTNQTSMYLCASSSLGADLWRNTIYFGEGSWLTVV.

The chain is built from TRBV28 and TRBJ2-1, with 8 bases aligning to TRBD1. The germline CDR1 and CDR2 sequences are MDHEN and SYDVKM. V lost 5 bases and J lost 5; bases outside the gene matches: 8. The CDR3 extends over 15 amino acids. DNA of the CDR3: TGTGCCAGCAGTCCGTGGACAGGGATGAACAATGAGCAGTTCTTC. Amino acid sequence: CASSPWTGMNNEQFF.

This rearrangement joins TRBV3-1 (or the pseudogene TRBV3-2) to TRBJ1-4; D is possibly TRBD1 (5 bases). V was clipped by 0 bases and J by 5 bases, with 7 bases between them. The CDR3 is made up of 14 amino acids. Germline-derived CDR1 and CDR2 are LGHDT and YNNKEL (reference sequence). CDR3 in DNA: TGTGCCAGCAGCCAAGATCGGGGGAATGAAAAACTGTTTTTT. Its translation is CASSQDRGNEKLFF.

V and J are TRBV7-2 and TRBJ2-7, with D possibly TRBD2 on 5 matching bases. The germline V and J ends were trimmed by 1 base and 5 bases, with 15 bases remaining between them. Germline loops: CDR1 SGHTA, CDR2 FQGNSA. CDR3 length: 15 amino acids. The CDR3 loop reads CASSLERPPIHEQYF. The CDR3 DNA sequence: TGTGCCAGCAGCTTAGAGCGGCCTCCGATCCACGAGCAGTACTTC. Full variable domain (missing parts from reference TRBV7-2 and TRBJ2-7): GAGVSQSPSNKVTEKGKDVELRCDPISGHTALYWYRQSLGQGLEFLIYFQGNSAPDKSGLPSDRFSAERTGGSVSTLTIQRTQQEDSAVYLCASSLERPPIHEQYFGPGTRLTVT.

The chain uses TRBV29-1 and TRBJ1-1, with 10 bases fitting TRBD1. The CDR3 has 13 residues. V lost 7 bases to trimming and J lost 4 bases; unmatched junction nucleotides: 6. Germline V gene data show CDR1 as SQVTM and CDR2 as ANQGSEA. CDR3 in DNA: TGCAGCGCCCGACAGGGGGCGGCCACTGAAGCTTTCTTT. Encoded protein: CSARQGAATEAFF.

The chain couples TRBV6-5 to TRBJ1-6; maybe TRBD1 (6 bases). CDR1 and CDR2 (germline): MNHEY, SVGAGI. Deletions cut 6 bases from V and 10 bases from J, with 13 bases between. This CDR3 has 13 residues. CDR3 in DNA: TGTGCCAGCAGCAGGCAGGGGAGATCACCCCTCCACTTT. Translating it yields CASSRQGRSPLHF.

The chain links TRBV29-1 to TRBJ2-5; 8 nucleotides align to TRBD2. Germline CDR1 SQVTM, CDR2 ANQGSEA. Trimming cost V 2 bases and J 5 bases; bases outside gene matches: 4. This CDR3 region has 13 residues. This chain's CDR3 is CSVEIGGRETQYF. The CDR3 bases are TGCAGCGTTGAAATCGGCGGGAGGGAGACCCAGTACTTC.

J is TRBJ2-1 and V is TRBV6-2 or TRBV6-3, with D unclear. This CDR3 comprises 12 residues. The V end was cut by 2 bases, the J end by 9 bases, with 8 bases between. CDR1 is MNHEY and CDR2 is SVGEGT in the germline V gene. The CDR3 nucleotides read TGTGCCAGCAGTTACCCACTTCCTGAGCAGTTCTTC. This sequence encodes CASSYPLPEQFF.

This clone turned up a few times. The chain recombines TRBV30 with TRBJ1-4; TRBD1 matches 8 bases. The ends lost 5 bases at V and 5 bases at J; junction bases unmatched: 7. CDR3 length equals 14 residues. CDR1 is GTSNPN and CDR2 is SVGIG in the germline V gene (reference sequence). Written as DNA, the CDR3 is TGTGCCTGGGGTCGGACAGGGAGGAATGAAAAACTGTTTTTT. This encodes CAWGRTGRNEKLFF.

This CDR3 reads CASSLGPGTGYGYTF. The CDR3 DNA reads TGTGCCAGCAGCTTGGGCCCAGGGACAGGCTATGGCTACACCTTC. This rearrangement joins TRBV5-8 to TRBJ1-2; TRBD1 aligns across 8 bases. Germline CDR1 and CDR2: SGHTS and YDEGEE. CDR3 size: 15 residues. V shed 0 bases and J 4 bases; nucleotides not matched to a gene: 5.